This TCR beta chain was identified during a study of shared clonotypes between healthy human individuals. Trimming at V came to 0 bases and at J to 0 bases, leaving 8 bases not matched to a gene. Per germline, CDR1 KGHSH and CDR2 LQKENI. This CDR3 is built from 19 residues. The assay was immunoSEQ multiplex PCR, and TCRdb's table has in-frame clones only and misses some. Of some 2,500,000 clones listed, 90% to 95% are singletons. Into CD45RA+ naive and CD45RA-negative memory subsets, the CD4+ cells were split. The rearrangement joins TRBV18 to TRBJ2-6; the match to TRBD1 covers 7 bases. The sample consisted of naive CD4+ T cells from PBMCs. As for subset: CD45RA+ positively selected. This clonotype was sampled from a man aged 18 to 29 in good health. Some clones in this sample may be carry-over from other donors' samples. Here the CDR3 reads CASSPPKGQTSSGANVLTF. Written as DNA, the CDR3 is TGTGCCAGCTCACCACCGAAGGGACAGACCAGCTCTGGGGCCAACGTCCTGACTTTC.